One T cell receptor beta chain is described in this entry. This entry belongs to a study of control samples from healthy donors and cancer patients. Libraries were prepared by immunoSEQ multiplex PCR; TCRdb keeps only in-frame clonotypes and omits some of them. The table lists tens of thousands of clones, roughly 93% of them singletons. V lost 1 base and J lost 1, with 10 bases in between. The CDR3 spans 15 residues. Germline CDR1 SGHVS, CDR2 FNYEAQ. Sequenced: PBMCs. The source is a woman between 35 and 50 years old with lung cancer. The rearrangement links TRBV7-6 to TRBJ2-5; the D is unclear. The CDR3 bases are TGTGCCAGCAGCTTAGTTAGTGGTTTCCAAGAGACCCAGTACTTC. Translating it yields CASSLVSGFQETQYF. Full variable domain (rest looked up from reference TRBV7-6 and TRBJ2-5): GAGVSQSPRYKVTKRGQDVALRCDPISGHVSLYWYRQALGQGPEFLTYFNYEAQQDKSGLPNDRFSAERPEGSISTLTIQRTEQRDSAMYRCASSLVSGFQETQYFGPGTRLLVL.